This T cell receptor (beta chain) was retrieved from a study of blood T cell repertoires in COVID-19. Categorization into cohorts depended on clinical history that participants reported. The germline V gene has CDR1 SGHRS and CDR2 YFSETQ. The CDR3 is 13 amino acids. V shed 4 bases and J shed 5 bases, with 12 bases lying between them. Original handling: The assay estimated nucleated cells by amplifying reference gene primers. The assay was immunoSEQ multiplex PCR, and TCRdb's table has in-frame clones only and misses some. V, J and clone size derive from that table, while D and trimming were established from the DNA sequence. Among some 390,000 clones listed, 75% to 90% were seen once.

The V call is TRBV5-1, the J call TRBJ1-1; D gene uncertain. Source material: PBMCs or T cells enriched from blood (not recorded which). This sequence was found in a young man who had recovered from COVID-19. The CDR3 region is CASSALRETEAFF. For the CDR3, the DNA is TGCGCCAGCAGCGCCCTCCGGGAGACTGAAGCTTTCTTT. Filled out from reference TRBV5-1 and TRBJ1-1, the complete variable domain reads KAGVTQTPRYLIKTRGQQVTLSCSPISGHRSVSWYQQTPGQGLQFLFEYFSETQRNKGNFPGRFSGRQFSNSRSEMNVSTLELGDSALYLCASSALRETEAFFGQGTRLTVV.